The clone carrying this TCR beta chain has more than one count but fewer than ten. The antigen remains unidentified. The germline V and J ends were trimmed by 1 base and 3 bases, with 4 bases remaining between them. Germline values: CDR1 SEHNR, CDR2 FQNEAQ (reference sequence). The CDR3 consists of 12 residues. Using its own MiXCR run on the 5' RACE reads, TCRdb lists one record per CDR3 protein. The sample lists about 540,000 distinct CDR3 sequences, roughly 21% occurring once. The record originates from a study of T-cell memory formation after mild COVID-19. General study points: Pre-infection memory contained some responding clones, which suggested that cross-reactive memory had joined.

The sequencing input was PBMCs or a T cell subset sorted from them (not recorded which). This chain uses TRBV7-9 with TRBJ2-7, with D unclear. The TCR was taken from an adult woman who had mild COVID-19 (a few samples of this study predate the infection). Cell type and time point are not known. The CDR3 protein is CASSLELYEQYF. The CDR3 DNA follows: TGTGCCAGCAGCTTAGAGCTCTACGAGCAGTACTTC.